The rows below give T cell receptor beta chains drawn from one sample of a study of blood T cell repertoires in COVID-19. The method was immunoSEQ multiplex PCR; TCRdb's version includes in-frame clones alone and lacks a portion of them. The sample has roughly 290,000 clones; around 85% are singletons. The sample was peripheral blood. These TCRs come from a woman aged 25-40 years who had recovered from COVID-19. Each CDR3 is given with its conserved first and last residue. The D gene is left open where the match is weak. Some rows mark clone size as missing; the rest say once, few, many or name a class of expanded clone.

TRBJ1-5 few TRBV7-4 NA CASSLSPEADNQPQHF TGTGCCAGCAGCCTATCTCCGGAGGCCGATAATCAGCCCCAGCATTTT
TRBJ1-1 NA TRBV28 NA CASSYTDTEAFF TGTGCCAGCAGTTACACCGACACTGAAGCTTTCTTT
TRBJ2-5 NA TRBV30 NA CAWFFAETQYF TGTGCCTGGTTTTTTGCGGAGACCCAGTACTTC
TRBJ2-1 NA TRBV28 TRBD1 CASSPRGRYNEQFF TGTGCCAGCAGTCCCAGGGGGAGATACAATGAGCAGTTCTTC
TRBJ1-6 NA TRBV2 TRBD1 CASSDIWTGGGAPLHF TGTGCCAGCAGTGATATATGGACAGGGGGAGGAGCACCCCTCCACTTT
TRBJ1-2 NA TRBV5-4 NA CASSRDYGYTF TGTGCCAGCAGCCGGGACTATGGCTACACCTTC
TRBJ2-4 NA TRBV2 NA CASSRSRGKDIQYF TGTGCCAGCAGTCGGTCCAGGGGAAAAGACATTCAGTACTTC
TRBJ1-2 NA TRBV13 TRBD1 CASSFGIGTGDPGYTF TGTGCCAGCAGCTTCGGTATCGGGACAGGGGATCCTGGCTACACCTTC
TRBJ1-1 NA TRBV11-3 NA CASGQGNTEAFF TGTGCCAGCGGGCAGGGGAACACTGAAGCTTTCTTT
TRBJ2-3 NA TRBV4-1 NA CASHGRGDTQYF TGCGCCAGCCACGGTAGAGGAGATACGCAGTATTTT
TRBJ1-2 once TRBV7-9 NA CASSRNYGYTF TGTGCCAGCAGCCGTAATTATGGCTACACCTTC
TRBJ1-1 NA TRBV19 NA CASSSPTEDLPQAFF TGTGCCAGTAGTTCGCCGACAGAAGACCTACCTCAAGCTTTCTTT
TRBJ2-3 NA TRBV4-3 TRBD2 CASSQEAGRSDTQYF TGCGCCAGCAGCCAAGAAGCGGGAAGGTCAGATACGCAGTATTTT
TRBJ2-2 NA TRBV21-1 NA CASKKVAGNTGELFF TGTGCCAGCAAAAAGGTGGCGGGGAACACCGGGGAGCTGTTTTTT
TRBJ2-2 NA TRBV27 NA CASSPAATGELFF TGTGCCAGCAGTCCAGCGGCAACCGGGGAGCTGTTTTTT
TRBJ2-7 NA TRBV5-4 TRBD1 CASSSGTGSYEQYF TGTGCCAGCAGCTCAGGGACAGGGAGCTACGAGCAGTACTTC
TRBJ2-7 NA TRBV28 TRBD1 CASASGGNDEQYF TGTGCCAGCGCATCAGGGGGTAACGACGAGCAGTACTTC
TRBJ1-6 once TRBV28 TRBD1 CASSLGGQGSYNSPLHF TGTGCCAGCAGTTTGGGGGGACAGGGCTCCTATAATTCACCCCTCCACTTT
TRBJ1-2 NA TRBV5-4 TRBD1 CASSLDGQGYGYTF TGTGCCAGCAGCTTGGATGGACAGGGATATGGCTACACCTTC
TRBJ2-3 NA TRBV5-4 TRBD1 CASSPRQGGADTQYF TGTGCCAGCAGCCCGCGACAGGGGGGAGCAGATACGCAGTATTTT
TRBJ1-2 NA TRBV27 NA CASSTGLASGYTF TGTGCCAGCAGTACGGGACTGGCTAGCGGCTACACCTTC
TRBJ1-6 NA TRBV4-3 NA CASSQEAGGVGSPLHF TGCGCCAGCAGCCAAGAGGCTGGCGGAGTGGGTTCACCCCTCCACTTT
TRBJ1-6 NA TRBV19 NA CASSIDPGAGSPLHF TGTGCCAGTAGTATAGACCCAGGGGCAGGTTCACCCCTCCACTTT
TRBJ2-5 NA TRBV3-1/TRBV3-2 NA CASSQDGMETQYF TGTGCCAGCAGCCAAGACGGTATGGAGACCCAGTACTTC
TRBJ1-1 once TRBV19 TRBD1 CASSPNDRATEAFF TGTGCCAGTAGTCCAAACGACAGGGCCACTGAAGCTTTCTTT
TRBJ1-1 NA TRBV5-8 NA CASSQSGTTKEEAFF TGTGCCAGCAGCCAATCTGGGACTACGAAGGAGGAAGCTTTCTTT
TRBJ2-1 NA TRBV11-2 TRBD2 CASSPRTSGRAANEQFF TGTGCCAGCAGCCCTAGGACTAGCGGGAGGGCCGCGAATGAGCAGTTCTTC
TRBJ2-1 NA TRBV5-1 NA CASSLAGDPYNEQFF TGCGCCAGCAGCTTGGCAGGGGACCCCTACAATGAGCAGTTCTTC
TRBJ1-2 NA TRBV6-1 TRBD1 CASSEGQGATTWNYGYTF TGTGCCAGCAGTGAAGGACAGGGGGCAACCACGTGGAACTATGGCTACACCTTC
TRBJ2-7 NA TRBV5-4 TRBD2 CASSLGGGDEQYF TGTGCCAGCAGCTTGGGGGGAGGGGACGAGCAGTACTTC
TRBJ1-5 few TRBV7-8 NA CASSSWEGSQPQHF TGTGCCAGCAGCTCTTGGGAGGGAAGTCAGCCCCAGCATTTT
TRBJ1-2 few TRBV6-5 TRBD1 CASSYDRAPYGYTF TGTGCCAGCAGTTACGACAGGGCCCCCTATGGCTACACCTTC
TRBJ1-5 NA TRBV3-1/TRBV3-2 TRBD1 CASSQMGQLGNQPQHF TGTGCCAGCAGCCAAATGGGACAGTTGGGCAATCAGCCCCAGCATTTT
TRBJ1-1 NA TRBV12-5 TRBD1 CASGSQGAKTEAFF TGTGCTAGTGGCTCACAGGGGGCGAAGACTGAAGCTTTCTTT
TRBJ1-2 once TRBV5-4 TRBD1 CASSDGQGDYGYTF TGTGCCAGCAGCGACGGACAGGGGGACTATGGCTACACCTTC
TRBJ1-4 NA TRBV11-3 NA CASSPRLGGPTREKLFF TGTGCCAGCAGCCCACGCCTAGGGGGTCCTACGCGCGAAAAACTGTTTTTT
TRBJ1-2 NA TRBV11-2 NA CASSLGQAGYTF TGTGCCAGCAGCTTAGGACAGGCTGGCTACACCTTC
TRBJ2-7 NA TRBV5-1 NA CASSLEQFYEQYF TGCGCCAGCAGCTTGGAACAGTTCTACGAGCAGTACTTC
TRBJ1-1 NA TRBV6-5 NA CASSYSAGVNTEAFF TGTGCCAGCAGTTACTCGGCAGGGGTGAACACTGAAGCTTTCTTT
TRBJ2-2 once TRBV28 NA CASSHRVRTGTGELFF TGTGCCAGCAGTCACAGGGTAAGGACTGGCACCGGGGAGCTGTTTTTT
TRBJ2-7 NA TRBV3-1/TRBV3-2 TRBD1 CASSSRTGGSYEQYF TGTGCCAGCAGCTCACGGACAGGGGGATCCTACGAGCAGTACTTC
TRBJ2-1 NA TRBV4-3 TRBD2 CASSQALAGVVYNEQFF TGCGCCAGCAGCCAAGCGCTAGCGGGAGTAGTCTACAATGAGCAGTTCTTC
TRBJ2-5 NA TRBV11-3 TRBD2 CASSPGTLAGGETQYF TGTGCCAGCAGCCCCGGCACTCTAGCGGGGGGAGAGACCCAGTACTTC
TRBJ1-6 NA TRBV7-9 TRBD1 CASSRDRGDSPLHF TGTGCCAGCAGCAGGGACAGGGGGGATTCACCCCTCCACTTT
TRBJ2-7 NA TRBV19 TRBD1 CASAMTGQGDREQYF TGTGCCAGCGCGATGACGGGACAGGGTGATCGGGAGCAGTACTTC
TRBJ2-2 NA TRBV6-2/TRBV6-3 TRBD1 CASSLNSGGGGELFF TGTGCCAGCAGTTTGAACTCAGGGGGCGGCGGGGAGCTGTTTTTT
TRBJ1-2 NA TRBV29-1 NA CSVIRGNHGYTF TGCAGCGTTATCAGGGGTAATCATGGCTACACCTTC